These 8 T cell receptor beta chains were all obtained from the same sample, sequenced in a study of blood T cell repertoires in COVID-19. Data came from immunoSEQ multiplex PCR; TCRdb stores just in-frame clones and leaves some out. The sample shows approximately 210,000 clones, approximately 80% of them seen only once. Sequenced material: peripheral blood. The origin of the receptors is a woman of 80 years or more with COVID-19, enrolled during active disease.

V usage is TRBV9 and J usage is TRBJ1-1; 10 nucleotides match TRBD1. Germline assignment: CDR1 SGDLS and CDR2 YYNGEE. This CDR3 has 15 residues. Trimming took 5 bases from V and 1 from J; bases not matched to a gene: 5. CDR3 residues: CASSTRQGANTEAFF. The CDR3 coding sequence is TGTGCCAGCAGTACCCGACAGGGGGCGAACACTGAAGCTTTCTTT.

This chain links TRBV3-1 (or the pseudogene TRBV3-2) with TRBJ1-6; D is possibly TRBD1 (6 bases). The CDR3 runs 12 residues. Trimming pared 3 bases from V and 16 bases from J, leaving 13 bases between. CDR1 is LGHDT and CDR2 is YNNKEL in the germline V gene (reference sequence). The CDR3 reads CASSQAGQLLHF. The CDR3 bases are TGTGCCAGCAGCCAGGCCGGACAGCTACTCCACTTT.

This CDR3 is CARTSSGENTGELFF. DNA for the CDR3: TGTGCCAGAACCTCTAGCGGGGAGAACACCGGGGAGCTGTTTTTT. The V and J genes are TRBV5-3 and TRBJ2-2; TRBD2 matches 9 bases. TRBV5-3 is reported as an ORF; its role is uncertain. V lost 6 bases, J lost 1 base, and 4 bases stayed unmatched. CDR3 length equals 15 residues.

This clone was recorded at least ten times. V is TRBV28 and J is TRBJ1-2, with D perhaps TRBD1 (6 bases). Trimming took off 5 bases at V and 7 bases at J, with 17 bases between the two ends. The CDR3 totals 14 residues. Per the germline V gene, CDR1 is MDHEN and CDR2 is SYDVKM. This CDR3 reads CASSPGDVNSGYTF. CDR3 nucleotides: TGTGCCAGCAGTCCAGGGGATGTTAATTCTGGCTACACCTTC.

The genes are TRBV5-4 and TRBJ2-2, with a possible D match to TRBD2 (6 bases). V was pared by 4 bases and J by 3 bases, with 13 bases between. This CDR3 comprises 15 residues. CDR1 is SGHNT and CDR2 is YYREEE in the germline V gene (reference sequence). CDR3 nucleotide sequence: TGTGCCAGCAGCATGTCCACGGGGGACACCGGGGAGCTGTTTTTT. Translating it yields CASSMSTGDTGELFF.

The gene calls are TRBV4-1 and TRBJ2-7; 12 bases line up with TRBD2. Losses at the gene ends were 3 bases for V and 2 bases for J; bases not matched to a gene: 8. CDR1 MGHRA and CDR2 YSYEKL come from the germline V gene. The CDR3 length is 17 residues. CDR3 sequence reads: CASSQRPTSGGTYEQYF. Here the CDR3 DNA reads TGCGCCAGCAGCCAGAGACCGACTAGCGGGGGTACCTACGAGCAGTACTTC.

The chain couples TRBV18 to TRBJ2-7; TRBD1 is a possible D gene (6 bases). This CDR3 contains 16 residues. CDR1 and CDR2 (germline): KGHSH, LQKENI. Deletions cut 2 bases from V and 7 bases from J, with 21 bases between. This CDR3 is CASSPSSAGASGEQYF. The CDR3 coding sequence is TGTGCCAGCTCACCATCCTCGGCAGGGGCCTCGGGTGAGCAGTACTTC. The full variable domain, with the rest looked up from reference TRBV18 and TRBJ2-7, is NAGVMQNPRHLVRRRGQEARLRCSPMKGHSHVYWYRQLPEEGLKFMVYLQKENIIDESGMPKERFSAEFPKEGPSILRIQQVVRGDSAAYFCASSPSSAGASGEQYFGPGTRLTVT.

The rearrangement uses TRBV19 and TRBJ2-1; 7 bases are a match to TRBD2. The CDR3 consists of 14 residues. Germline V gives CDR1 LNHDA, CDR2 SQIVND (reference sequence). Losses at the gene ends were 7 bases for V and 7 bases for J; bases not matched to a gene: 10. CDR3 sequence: CASNGPAGVNEQFF. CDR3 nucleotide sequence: TGTGCCAGTAATGGGCCCGCGGGGGTGAATGAGCAGTTCTTC.